Below are 21 T cell receptor beta chains sequenced from a single sample in a study of human T cells and chemical hapten exposure (dated by TCRdb to the early 2020s). Libraries were constructed by RACE. Data came from a NextSeq 500. In TCRdb, the public reads were trimmed at Q25 with fastp and aligned with MiXCR, with productive beta chains retained. Entries are consolidated by CDR3 protein sequence, retaining the most common genes and DNA. The table for this sample lists 35,000 to 50,000 distinct CDR3 sequences; roughly 4.5% of them were counted only once. 1.5% to 2% of the sample is in the top ten clones. What the time point label conveys for this sample: healthy volunteer bleed at 2 weeks. Total RNA was extracted from unfractionated whole blood collected in Tempus Blood RNA tubes. Input material: whole blood. The receptors were gathered from a female donor in good health. Some clones in this sample may be carry-over from other donors' samples.

The chain recombines TRBV3-1 with TRBJ2-7; 8 positions agree with TRBD1. The CDR3 is 14 residues long. Germline V lookup: CDR1 LGHDT, CDR2 YNNKEL (reference sequence). The V segment lost 2 bases and the J segment 6 bases; nucleotides outside the gene matches: 6. This CDR3 reads CASSQLGQGSEQYF. In nucleotides, the CDR3 is TGTGCCAGCAGCCAACTCGGACAGGGTTCCGAGCAGTACTTC.

This clonotype was found many times. The chain links TRBV12-5 to TRBJ1-1, with D possibly TRBD1 on 5 matching bases. This CDR3 is built from 14 residues. CDR1 and CDR2 (germline): LGHNT, FRNRAP. V was pared by 9 bases and J by 3 bases, with 17 bases between. In nucleotides, the CDR3 is TGTGCTAGCCGGATGGGGCAGGGATACACTGAAGCTTTCTTT. Residues: CASRMGQGYTEAFF.

Many counts were recorded for this clonotype. The genes are TRBV7-2 and TRBJ1-1, with 7 positions matching TRBD1. CDR1 SGHTA and CDR2 FQGNSA come from the germline V gene. The V gene end was trimmed by 4 bases and the J gene end by 2 bases; junction bases not matched to a gene: 16. The CDR3 contains 18 residues. This chain's CDR3 is CASSSPFPRQGRNTEAFF. In nucleotides, the CDR3 is TGTGCCAGCAGCTCCCCTTTTCCGCGACAGGGCCGTAACACTGAAGCTTTCTTT.

This clonotype appeared many times. V is TRBV5-1 and J is TRBJ2-7; D is uncertain. This CDR3 comprises 13 residues. CDR1 is SGHRS, CDR2 YFSETQ, per germline. V was pared by 4 bases and J by 0 bases, with 8 bases between. The CDR3 loop is CASSTVSSYEQYF. The CDR3 bases are TGCGCCAGCAGCACCGTAAGCTCCTACGAGCAGTACTTC.

This clonotype was observed at least ten times. The rearrangement links TRBV5-6 to TRBJ1-1; D ambiguous. The V gene's germline CDR1 is SGHDT and CDR2 YYEEEE. This CDR3 spans 15 amino acids. The V end lost 4 bases, the J end lost 1 base, and 14 bases lay between the germline ends. The CDR3: CASSPSFFRNTEAFF. The CDR3 DNA reads TGTGCCAGCAGCCCGAGCTTCTTTAGGAACACTGAAGCTTTCTTT. Variable domain in full (rest from reference TRBV5-6 and TRBJ1-1): DAGVTQSPTHLIKTRGQQVTLRCSPKSGHDTVSWYQQALGQGPQFIFQYYEEEERQRGNFPDRFSGHQFPNYSSELNVNALLLGDSALYLCASSPSFFRNTEAFFGQGTRLTVV.

This clonotype has at least ten counts. CDR3 nucleotides: TGTGCCAGCAGCCATCGACAGGGCACAGATACGCAGTATTTT. Residues: CASSHRQGTDTQYF. The chain joins TRBV4-2 to TRBJ2-3, with a possible D match to TRBD1 (6 bases). CDR3 size: 14 residues. Looked up from germline, CDR1 is LGHNA and CDR2 is YNFKEQ. Trimming removed 3 bases at V and 1 base at J, with 8 bases between.

This clonotype has at least ten counts. This chain joins TRBV20-1 and TRBJ2-3; TRBD2 matches at 10 bases. The germline gives CDR1 DFQATT, CDR2 SNEGSKA (reference sequence). J was trimmed by 3 bases and V by 4 bases; bases with no gene match: 7. The CDR3 sequence is 15 residues long. In nucleotides, the CDR3 is TGCAGTGCTACCGAACTAGCGGGGAGGACAGATACGCAGTATTTT. Translation: CSATELAGRTDTQYF.

This clonotype was seen many times. CDR3 coding DNA: TGCAGTGCTAACCGTGCCGGGGCTCGTCAGCCCCAGCATTTT. Its protein product is CSANRAGARQPQHF. The rearrangement uses TRBV20-1 and TRBJ1-5; D might be TRBD1 (5 bases). The CDR3 loop spans 14 amino acids. V gave up 4 bases and J gave up 6 bases, with 16 bases separating them. Germline CDR1 is DFQATT and CDR2 is SNEGSKA (reference sequence).

This clonotype was seen at least ten times. This sequence joins TRBV5-6 and TRBJ1-1, with D possibly matching TRBD1 (6 bases). The germline V gene encodes CDR1 SGHDT and CDR2 YYEEEE. Trimming removed 1 base at V and 4 bases at J, with 20 bases between. The CDR3 runs to 17 residues. The DNA for the CDR3 is TGTGCCAGCAGCTTGCCTGGGGGCGTATCCCTTTCCACTGAAGCTTTCTTT. Protein product: CASSLPGGVSLSTEAFF.

This clonotype was counted at least ten times. This chain links TRBV7-6 with TRBJ2-5; no clear D gene. Deletions cut 1 base from V and 1 base from J, with 10 bases between. Germline V gives CDR1 SGHVS, CDR2 FNYEAQ. This CDR3 has 15 amino acids. The CDR3 sequence: CASSLGHLVQETQYF. As DNA, the CDR3 is TGTGCCAGCAGCTTAGGGCACCTGGTCCAAGAGACCCAGTACTTC.

This clonotype was recorded many times. The rearrangement joins TRBV12-5 to TRBJ1-1; TRBD1 matches 7 bases. Germline V CDR1 and CDR2: LGHNT, FRNRAP. Trimming at V came to 3 bases and at J to 5 bases, leaving 9 bases not matched to a gene. The CDR3 covers 15 residues. This CDR3 reads CASGFPLTGKTEAFF. The CDR3 region has the DNA TGTGCTAGTGGTTTCCCCCTGACAGGGAAGACTGAAGCTTTCTTT.

Ten or more counts support this clonotype. The chain links TRBV7-3 to TRBJ2-6; D ambiguous. Deletions cut 6 bases from V and 2 bases from J, with 5 bases between. Looked up from germline, CDR1 is SGHTA and CDR2 is FQGTGA. The CDR3 length is 13 residues. CDR3 bases: TGTGCCAGCAGTACGACTGGGGCCAACGTCCTGACTTTC. Residues: CASSTTGANVLTF. The entire variable domain, with the rest obtained from reference TRBV7-3 and TRBJ2-6, is as follows: GAGVSQTPSNKVTEKGKYVELRCDPISGHTALYWYRQSLGQGPEFLIYFQGTGAADDSGLPNDRFFAVRPEGSVSTLKIQRTERGDSAVYLCASSTTGANVLTFGAGSRLTVL.

This clonotype was seen repeatedly, ten times or more. V gene TRBV12-3 or TRBV12-4 combines with J gene TRBJ1-2; D uncertain. The CDR3 covers 13 residues. The V and J ends lost 3 bases and 4 bases respectively, with 9 bases between them. The CDR3 loop reads CASSFQESYGYTF. CDR3 DNA sequence: TGTGCCAGCAGTTTCCAGGAGAGCTATGGCTACACCTTC.

This clonotype showed up many times. CDR3 nucleotide sequence: TGTGCCAGCAGCGTAGCGGGAGGTGAAGAGACCCAGTACTTC. It translates to CASSVAGGEETQYF. The V gene is TRBV9, the J gene TRBJ2-5; 7 positions agree with TRBD2. This CDR3 is 14 amino acids long. With V trimmed by 0 bases and J by 3 bases, 2 bases remained unmatched. Germline CDR1 is SGDLS and CDR2 is YYNGEE.

This clonotype was seen at least ten times. J is TRBJ2-2 and V is TRBV24-1; D may be TRBD1 or TRBD2 (5 bases each). Trimming pared 5 bases from V and 5 bases from J, leaving 11 bases between. This CDR3 region has 14 residues. The germline V gene encodes CDR1 KGHDR and CDR2 SFDVKD. DNA of the CDR3: TGTGCCACCAGTGTGGGGGACCGAACCGGGGAGCTGTTTTTT. It yields the protein CATSVGDRTGELFF.

This clonotype was seen at least ten times. The rearrangement joins TRBV11-2 to TRBJ2-1; D unresolved. CDR1 SGHAT and CDR2 FQNNGV come from the germline V gene. V lost 1 base and J lost 7, with 8 bases in between. The CDR3 consists of 13 residues. CDR3 sequence reads: CASSLAYWNEQFF. CDR3 bases: TGTGCCAGCAGCTTAGCCTATTGGAATGAGCAGTTCTTC.

In this sample, this clonotype turned up many times. The chain couples TRBV5-1 to TRBJ1-4; D ambiguous. V lost 3 bases, J lost 4 bases, and 16 bases lay in between. This CDR3 has 16 amino acids. Germline loops: CDR1 SGHRS, CDR2 YFSETQ. This CDR3 is CASSWVAPEDNEKLFF. CDR3 coding DNA: TGCGCCAGCAGCTGGGTCGCGCCAGAGGATAATGAAAAACTGTTTTTT.

This clonotype showed up many times. This chain links TRBV7-9 with TRBJ2-5, with 9 bases identical to TRBD1. CDR1 is SEHNR, CDR2 FQNEAQ, per germline (reference sequence). The trim removed 4 bases at V and 2 bases at J, leaving 11 bases unmatched. The CDR3 loop spans 17 amino acids. The CDR3 sequence: CASSSSVGDRAQETQYF. CDR3 sequence (DNA): TGTGCCAGCAGCTCCTCCGTAGGGGACAGGGCGCAAGAGACCCAGTACTTC.

The J gene is TRBJ2-1, the V gene TRBV7-9; 14 bases align to TRBD2. Germline V gives CDR1 SEHNR, CDR2 FQNEAQ (reference sequence). The CDR3 totals 19 residues. Trimming took 8 bases from V and 4 from J; bases not matched to a gene: 16. The CDR3 region is CASGPPGLAGGRDYNEQFF. CDR3 nucleotide sequence: TGTGCCAGCGGCCCCCCCGGACTAGCGGGGGGTCGCGATTACAATGAGCAGTTCTTC.

This clonotype has at least ten counts. The V call is TRBV20-1, the J call TRBJ2-3, with 7 positions matching TRBD1. Germline CDR1 DFQATT, CDR2 SNEGSKA (reference sequence). This CDR3 is built from 14 residues. Trimming at V came to 0 bases and at J to 8 bases, leaving 8 bases not matched to a gene. CDR3 coding DNA: TGCAGTGCTAGAGATTCGAGGGGGCCTGGTACGCAGTATTTT. Translated: CSARDSRGPGTQYF.

This clonotype was observed at least ten times. The J gene is TRBJ1-1, the V gene TRBV29-1; 10 bases match TRBD1. The germline gives CDR1 SQVTM, CDR2 ANQGSEA. This CDR3 contains 15 residues. Trimming took 4 bases from V and 7 from J; bases not matched to a gene: 12. The CDR3 region has the DNA TGCAGCGTTGCACTTCTGACAGGGGGCGCTTATGAAGCTTTCTTT. Residues: CSVALLTGGAYEAFF.